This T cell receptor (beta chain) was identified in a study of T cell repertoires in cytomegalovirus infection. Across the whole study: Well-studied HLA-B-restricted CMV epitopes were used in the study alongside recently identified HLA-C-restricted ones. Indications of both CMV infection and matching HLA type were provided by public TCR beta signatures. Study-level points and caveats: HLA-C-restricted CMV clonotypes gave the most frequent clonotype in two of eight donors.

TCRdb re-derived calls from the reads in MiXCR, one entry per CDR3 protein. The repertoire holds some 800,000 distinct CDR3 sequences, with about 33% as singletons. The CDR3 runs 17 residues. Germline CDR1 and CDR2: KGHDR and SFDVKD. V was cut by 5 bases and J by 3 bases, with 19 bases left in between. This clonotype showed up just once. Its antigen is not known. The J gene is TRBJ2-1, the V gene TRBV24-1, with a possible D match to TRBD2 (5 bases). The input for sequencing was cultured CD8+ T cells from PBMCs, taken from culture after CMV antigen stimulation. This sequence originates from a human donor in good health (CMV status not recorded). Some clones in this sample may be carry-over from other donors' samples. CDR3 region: CATSGSAGGRYYNEQFF. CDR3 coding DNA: TGTGCCACCAGTGGGTCTGCGGGCGGGCGCTACTACAATGAGCAGTTCTTC.